This T cell receptor beta chain was retrieved from a study of T-cell reconstitution after alpha-beta-depleted transplantation in children. The CDR3 extends over 15 amino acids. Trimming left V 5 bases short and J 0 bases short, with 10 bases between. Germline V CDR1 and CDR2: SEHNR, FQNEAQ (reference sequence). The sample holds many counts of this clonotype. The library targeted TCRbeta and was prepared with unique molecular identifiers. TCRdb ran MiXCR on the PCR reads and lists one entry per CDR3 protein. The sample has roughly 220,000 distinct CDR3 sequences, about 12% seen once. Sequenced material: PBMCs from the stem cell graft donor, taken from the stem cell graft. The chain links TRBV7-9 to TRBJ2-2; the D call may be TRBD1 or TRBD2 (5 bases each). The receptor comes from a human donor who donated a stem cell graft to a child with acute lymphoblastic leukemia. CDR3: CASSPGTTNTGELFF. Written as DNA, the CDR3 is TGTGCCAGCAGCCCCGGGACGACGAACACCGGGGAGCTGTTTTTT. Full variable domain (missing parts from reference TRBV7-9 and TRBJ2-2): DTGVSQNPRHKITKRGQNVTFRCDPISEHNRLYWYRQTLGQGPEFLTYFQNEAQLEKSRLLSDRFSAERPKGSFSTLEIQRTEQGDSAMYLCASSPGTTNTGELFFGEGSRLTVL.